These 10 T cell receptor beta chains originate from one sample sequenced in a study of CD8+ T cells in alopecia areata. Indicated treatment: oral pan-JAK inhibitor, 5-10 mg twice daily. Investigators isolated RNA and reverse transcribed it into cDNA to act as the sequencing template. The assay was immunoSEQ multiplex PCR, and TCRdb's table has in-frame clones only and misses some. Here the sample spans 130,000 to 150,000 clones, roughly 82% being singletons. Sequenced here: CD8+ T cells sorted from blood, sampled at week 4, from a patient treated with tofacitinib. Receptors were obtained from a human donor with alopecia areata.

The chain combines TRBV28 with TRBJ1-4, with D maybe TRBD1 (6 bases). This CDR3 comprises 13 residues. V was pared by 4 bases and J by 7 bases, with 10 bases between. Germline V gene lookup returns CDR1 MDHEN and CDR2 SYDVKM. This CDR3 reads CASSSQGIEKLFF. The CDR3 DNA is TGTGCCAGCAGTTCCCAGGGGATTGAAAAACTGTTTTTT.

The rearrangement uses TRBV6-5 and TRBJ2-2, with 7 bases fitting TRBD1. Per the germline V gene, CDR1 is MNHEY and CDR2 is SVGAGI. The CDR3 has 16 amino acids. The ends lost 0 bases at V and 7 bases at J; junction bases unmatched: 8. The CDR3: CASSYSSVGGGGELFF. The CDR3 DNA reads TGTGCCAGCAGTTACTCAAGCGTAGGGGGCGGCGGGGAGCTGTTTTTT.

The rearrangement links TRBV29-1 to TRBJ2-2; either TRBD1 or TRBD2 may supply D (5 bases each). This CDR3 contains 12 residues. The germline V and J ends were trimmed by 5 bases and 4 bases, with 8 bases remaining between them. Germline V CDR1 and CDR2: SQVTM, ANQGSEA. CDR3 amino acids: CSVSGPTGELFF. The CDR3 DNA follows: TGCAGCGTTTCGGGGCCCACCGGGGAGCTGTTTTTT.

The chain links TRBV6-1 to TRBJ2-7, with 7 nucleotides matching TRBD1. Germline V gene lookup returns CDR1 MNHNS and CDR2 SASEGT. The CDR3 has 14 residues. V lost 5 bases, J lost 3 bases, and 7 bases stayed unmatched. The CDR3 sequence is CASSPRDSLYEQYF. DNA for the CDR3: TGTGCCAGCAGTCCCCGGGACAGTCTCTACGAGCAGTACTTC.

This chain uses TRBV29-1 with TRBJ2-7, with 7 nucleotides matching TRBD2. The CDR3 length is 13 residues. J was trimmed by 4 bases and V by 0 bases; bases with no gene match: 3. Germline V gene lookup returns CDR1 SQVTM and CDR2 ANQGSEA. Here the CDR3 reads CSVEDPRGYEQYF. DNA for the CDR3: TGCAGCGTTGAAGATCCGCGGGGGTACGAGCAGTACTTC.

V usage is TRBV5-5 and J usage is TRBJ2-2, with D maybe TRBD2 (5 bases). CDR1 and CDR2 (germline): SGHKS, YYEKEE (reference sequence). V shed 1 base and J shed 1 base, with 11 bases lying between them. This CDR3 is 16 amino acids long. The CDR3 DNA follows: TGTGCCAGCAGCTTGTATGTAGCGATGAACACCGGGGAGCTGTTTTTT. It specifies CASSLYVAMNTGELFF.

CDR3 amino acids: CASSLRQAPSYEQYF. The CDR3 DNA sequence: TGTGCCAGCAGCCTAAGACAGGCCCCCTCCTACGAGCAGTACTTC. V and J are TRBV7-2 and TRBJ2-7; weak D call: TRBD1 (6 bases). The CDR3 has 15 amino acids. Between the trimmed V and J ends, which lost 5 bases and 0 bases, there was a span of 14 bases. Germline V gene sequence: CDR1 SGHTA, CDR2 FQGNSA. Drawing the rest from reference TRBV7-2 and TRBJ2-7, the complete variable domain is GAGVSQSPSNKVTEKGKDVELRCDPISGHTALYWYRQSLGQGLEFLIYFQGNSAPDKSGLPSDRFSAERTGGSVSTLTIQRTQQEDSAVYLCASSLRQAPSYEQYFGPGTRLTVT.

This clone is a singleton in its sample. The CDR3 DNA sequence: TGTGCCAGCGACCAGGTACCTGTGACCGGGGAGCTGTTTTTT. It encodes CASDQVPVTGELFF. The chain recombines TRBV19 with TRBJ2-2; D ambiguous. Trimming shortened V by 9 bases and J by 5 bases, and 16 bases separated the two germline ends. This CDR3 is 14 amino acids long. Germline lookup yields CDR1 LNHDA and CDR2 SQIVND (reference sequence).

The rearrangement joins TRBV19 to TRBJ1-2, with a weak D call TRBD1 (5 bases). V was shortened by 3 bases and J by 4 bases, with 15 bases between the two germline ends. Germline assignment: CDR1 LNHDA and CDR2 SQIVND (reference sequence). This CDR3 has 15 amino acids. CDR3 nucleotide sequence: TGTGCCAGTAGTATTGGGGCGGCCGCCGGCTATGGCTACACCTTC. It yields the protein CASSIGAAAGYGYTF.

This chain uses TRBV10-3 with TRBJ2-7; 7 bases are a match to TRBD1. Germline assignment: CDR1 ENHRY and CDR2 SYGVKD. The V gene end was trimmed by 11 bases and the J gene end by 0 bases; junction bases not matched to a gene: 13. CDR3 length equals 15 residues. The chain's CDR3 is CAALGTGTASYEQYF. The CDR3, as DNA: TGTGCCGCCTTGGGGACCGGGACAGCCTCCTACGAGCAGTACTTC.